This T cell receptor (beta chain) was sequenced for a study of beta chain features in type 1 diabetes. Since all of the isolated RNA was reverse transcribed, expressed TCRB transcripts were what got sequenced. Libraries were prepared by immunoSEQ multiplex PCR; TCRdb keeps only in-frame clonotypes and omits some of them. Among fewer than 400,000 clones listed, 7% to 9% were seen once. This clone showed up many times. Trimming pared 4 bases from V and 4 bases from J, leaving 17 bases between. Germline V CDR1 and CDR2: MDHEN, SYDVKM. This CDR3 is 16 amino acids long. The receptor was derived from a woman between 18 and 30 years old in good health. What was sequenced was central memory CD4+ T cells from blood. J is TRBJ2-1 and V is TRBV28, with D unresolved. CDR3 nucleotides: TGTGCCAGCAGTTCCTCTGTTGGTGTTGGTTACAATGAGCAGTTCTTC. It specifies CASSSSVGVGYNEQFF.